This T cell receptor beta chain was captured in a study of persistence of HIV-infected CD4 T cells. This was the immunoSEQ version 4 assay in survey mode. The assay was immunoSEQ multiplex PCR, and TCRdb's table has in-frame clones only and misses some. The sample yields approximately 31,000 clones, approximately 85% seen once. Turning to this clone: Its target is not known.

The CDR3 sequence is 12 residues long. Germline-derived CDR1 and CDR2 are MNHEY and SVGAGI. The V and J ends lost 5 bases and 4 bases respectively, with 8 bases between them. Lysates of CMV-infected fibroblasts at approximately 9.4 ug/mL stimulated these cells. Sorted nonresponding memory CD4+ T cells were CD40L-negative, CD69-negative, CD45RO-high. The source material was CD4+ T cells sorted from PBMCs after approximately 20-hour stimulation, sampled from a patient who received antiretroviral therapy. The V and J genes are TRBV6-5 and TRBJ1-2, with D unclear. This TCR came from an adult man with HIV who was CMV-seropositive. The CDR3 nucleotides are TGTGCCAGCAGTCCTACCAGCTATGGCTACACCTTC. Protein: CASSPTSYGYTF.